This T cell receptor (beta chain) was documented in a study of T cells after somatic rescue of genetic block. V was shortened by 0 bases and J by 11 bases, with 18 bases between the two germline ends. The CDR3 extends over 15 amino acids. In germline, CDR1 is SGHRS, CDR2 YFSETQ. Generated by immunoSEQ multiplex PCR, the TCRdb table keeps only in-frame clones and is missing some. The sample comprises fewer than 150,000 clones, just over 90% of which are singletons, and 1.4% rests with the top ten. Sequenced material: peripheral blood mononuclear cells (PBMCs). The genes are TRBV5-1 and TRBJ2-4; perhaps D is TRBD1 or TRBD2 (5 bases each). The receptor was isolated from a woman aged 18-35 years. The CDR3 DNA is TGCGCCAGCAGCTTGGCCATGGGGGATCAGACCGTTCAGTACTTC. It yields the protein CASSLAMGDQTVQYF.